Listed below are T cell receptor beta chains from one sample, sequenced in a study of T cells in localized non-small cell lung cancer. Libraries were prepared by immunoSEQ multiplex PCR; TCRdb keeps only in-frame clonotypes and omits some of them. The data hold 11,000 or so clones, with 70% to 90% observed a single time. Material: peripheral blood, obtained before any cancer treatment. The receptors derive from a male donor at least 60 years old with stage I lung adenocarcinoma. CDR3s include the opening cysteine and the closing phenylalanine or tryptophan. The D gene is left open where the match is weak. Clone size is stated in some rows and not others, as once, few, many or a class when expanded.

CDR3aa | CDR3nt | v_gene | abundance | d_gene | j_gene | len
CASSAGPTGELFF | TGTGCCAGCAGCGCAGGGCCCACCGGGGAGCTGTTTTTT | TRBV2 | NA | NA | TRBJ2-2 | 13
CASSLGGDSNQPQHF | TGTGCCAGCAGCTTAGGAGGGGATAGCAATCAGCCCCAGCATTTT | TRBV7-8 | NA | NA | TRBJ1-5 | 15
CSVRKGGRYEQYF | TGCAGCGTCAGGAAAGGGGGGCGGTACGAGCAGTACTTC | TRBV29-1 | NA | NA | TRBJ2-7 | 13
CASSPSGGNNQETQYF | TGTGCCAGCAGTCCAAGCGGGGGAAACAACCAAGAGACCCAGTACTTC | TRBV5-4 | NA | TRBD2 | TRBJ2-5 | 16
CASSLGNQPQHF | TGTGCCAGCAGCTTAGGGAATCAGCCCCAGCATTTT | TRBV7-8 | NA | NA | TRBJ1-5 | 12
CASSWGLANEQFF | TGTGCCAGTAGTTGGGGACTAGCGAATGAGCAGTTCTTC | TRBV19 | NA | TRBD2 | TRBJ2-1 | 13
CASSKGNTGELFF | TGTGCCAGCAGCAAGGGGAACACCGGGGAGCTGTTTTTT | TRBV7-9 | NA | NA | TRBJ2-2 | 13
CASSHGLAGLAKNIQYF | TGTGCCAGCAGCCACGGACTAGCGGGGCTAGCCAAAAACATTCAGTACTTC | TRBV14 | once | TRBD2 | TRBJ2-4 | 17
CASRAGGSNYGYTF | TGTGCCAGCAGGGCGGGGGGGTCAAACTATGGCTACACCTTC | TRBV28 | NA | NA | TRBJ1-2 | 14
CASSYQGAGDTQYF | TGTGCCAGCAGTTACCAGGGGGCCGGGGATACGCAGTATTTT | TRBV6-5 | NA | TRBD1 | TRBJ2-3 | 14
CASKGYTEAFF | TGTGCCAGCAAGGGATACACTGAAGCTTTCTTT | TRBV27 | NA | NA | TRBJ1-1 | 11
CASGSENTGELFF | TGTGCTAGTGGTTCGGAGAACACCGGGGAGCTGTTTTTT | TRBV12-5 | once | NA | TRBJ2-2 | 13
CASGGNYGYTF | TGTGCCAGCGGGGGTAACTATGGCTACACCTTC | TRBV7-9 | NA | NA | TRBJ1-2 | 11
CASSPEEGGYTEAFF | TGCGCCAGCAGCCCGGAGGAGGGAGGGTACACTGAAGCTTTCTTT | TRBV5-1 | NA | NA | TRBJ1-1 | 15
CASSQDLDLYEQYF | TGCGCCAGCAGCCAAGATCTGGATCTCTACGAGCAGTACTTC | TRBV4-1 | NA | NA | TRBJ2-7 | 14
CASRGDNQPQHF | TGTGCCAGCAGGGGGGACAATCAGCCCCAGCATTTT | TRBV6-1 | NA | NA | TRBJ1-5 | 12
CASSVDGSSGSGYTF | TGTGCCAGCAGCGTAGATGGGTCGTCTGGAAGCGGCTACACCTTC | TRBV9 | NA | NA | TRBJ1-2 | 15
CASSAGGLTGELFF | TGTGCCAGCTCTGCAGGGGGCCTCACCGGGGAGCTGTTTTTT | TRBV18 | NA | TRBD1 | TRBJ2-2 | 14
CASSSGFYEQYF | TGTGCCAGCAGCTCAGGGTTTTACGAGCAGTACTTC | TRBV5-6 | once | NA | TRBJ2-7 | 12
CASSFAPGTVNEKLFF | TGTGCCAGCAGCTTTGCCCCCGGGACAGTGAATGAAAAACTGTTTTTT | TRBV5-6 | NA | TRBD1 | TRBJ1-4 | 16
CASSPGEGRAHTF | TGTGCCAGCTCACCAGGAGAGGGAAGGGCCCACACCTTC | TRBV18 | NA | NA | TRBJ1-2 | 13
CASSGTVGPYEQYF | TGCGCCAGCAGCGGGACAGTTGGCCCCTACGAGCAGTACTTC | TRBV5-1 | NA | TRBD1 | TRBJ2-7 | 14
CASSELMGTGPDTIYF | TGTGCCAGCAGTGAATTGATGGGGACAGGGCCAGACACCATATATTTT | TRBV6-1 | NA | TRBD1 | TRBJ1-3 | 16
CASSNTGELFF | TGTGCCAGCAGTAACACCGGGGAGCTGTTTTTT | TRBV2 | NA | NA | TRBJ2-2 | 11
CASTGRVGEQYF | TGTGCCAGCACAGGCAGGGTAGGCGAGCAGTACTTC | TRBV6-1 | NA | NA | TRBJ2-7 | 12
CASMDPANNSPLHF | TGTGCCAGCATGGACCCCGCGAATAATTCACCCCTCCACTTT | TRBV6-6 | NA | NA | TRBJ1-6 | 14